A single sample is the source of the 10 T cell receptor beta chains below, sequenced in a study of CD8 T cells in ankylosing spondylitis listed by TCRdb under 2017. Beyond this particular receptor, the publication reports: Blood from ankylosing spondylitis patients appeared to be characterized by a TCR beta motif composed of about 8 highly homologous amino acid variants.

The receptor library was made with 5' RACE. The instrument given in TCRdb is Illumina HiSeq 2500. TCRdb cleaned the public reads at Q25 with fastp, built clones with MiXCR and kept in-frame beta chains. Merged by CDR3 protein, the rows form single entries marked with the most common genes and DNA. Recorded for this sample are 450,000 to 550,000 distinct CDR3 sequences; about 5.2% of them occurred a single time. The top ten clones comprise approximately 3.5% of the sample. These receptors' antigens are unknown. The material sequenced was blood, either unsorted or a sorted T cell fraction (not recorded which). The receptor source for this set is a male donor with ankylosing spondylitis.

In its sample, this clonotype was seen many times. The genes are TRBV12-3 or TRBV12-4 and TRBJ1-5; D is ambiguous. The CDR3 consists of 15 residues. Deletions cut 0 bases from V and 7 bases from J, with 13 bases between. CDR3 region: CASSLAYGSEQPQHF. In DNA form, the CDR3 reads TGTGCCAGCAGTTTAGCTTACGGGTCCGAACAGCCCCAGCATTTT.

A word on this clonotype: This may be a read error: a much more frequent sequence differs by one nucleotide. The chain couples TRBV6-2 or TRBV6-3 to TRBJ2-3, with D maybe TRBD1 (6 bases). The length of the CDR3 is 14 residues. CDR1 is MNHEY and CDR2 is SVGEGT in the germline V gene. V was shortened by 2 bases and J by 8 bases, with 14 bases between the two germline ends. The CDR3 nucleotides read TGTGCCAGCAGTTACCCTACCAAAGGGGGTACGCAGTATTTT. Translating it yields CASSYPTKGGTQYF.

This clonotype has ten or more counts. This chain uses TRBV10-3 with TRBJ1-1; D is uncertain. The CDR3 loop spans 14 amino acids. CDR1 is ENHRY, CDR2 SYGVKD, per germline. Trimming took 3 bases from V and 1 from J, leaving 9 bases between them. The CDR3 here is CAISETKANTEAFF. In DNA form, the CDR3 reads TGTGCCATCAGTGAAACGAAGGCGAACACTGAAGCTTTCTTT.

The table lists this clonotype with many counts. V usage is TRBV28 and J usage is TRBJ2-1, with TRBD2 matching over 13 bases. From germline, CDR1 is MDHEN and CDR2 SYDVKM. This CDR3 region has 15 residues. The ends lost 2 bases at V and 7 bases at J; junction bases unmatched: 2. CDR3 amino acids: CASSLRTSGSNEQFF. CDR3 bases: TGTGCCAGCAGTTTAAGGACTAGCGGGAGTAATGAGCAGTTCTTC. The variable domain in full, completed from reference TRBV28 and TRBJ2-1, reads DVKVTQSSRYLVKRTGEKVFLECVQDMDHENMFWYRQDPGLGLRLIYFSYDVKMKEKGDIPEGYSVSREKKERFSLILESASTNQTSMYLCASSLRTSGSNEQFFGPGTRLTVL.

This clonotype has a count of ten or more. CDR3 protein: CSVDLVTDTQYF. Written as DNA, the CDR3 is TGCAGCGTTGATCTGGTCACAGATACGCAGTATTTT. The rearrangement joins TRBV29-1 to TRBJ2-3; D is ambiguous. The V and J ends lost 3 bases and 2 bases respectively, with 6 bases between them. Germline-derived CDR1 and CDR2 are SQVTM and ANQGSEA. The CDR3 totals 12 residues.

This clonotype was counted many times. The rearrangement uses TRBV27 and TRBJ2-1, with TRBD2 identical over 10 bases. The germline V gene has CDR1 MNHEY and CDR2 SMNVEV (reference sequence). There are 15 residues in the CDR3. The V and J ends lost 4 bases and 7 bases, in that order; junction bases with no gene match: 7. CDR3 protein: CASSYGTSVMNEQFF. Written as DNA, the CDR3 is TGTGCCAGCAGTTATGGGACTAGCGTTATGAATGAGCAGTTCTTC.

This clonotype was picked up many times. The chain couples TRBV18 to TRBJ2-3; D may be TRBD2 (5 bases). The ends were cut back, 8 bases at V and 5 bases at J, with 14 bases in the middle. Looked up from germline, CDR1 is KGHSH and CDR2 is LQKENI. The CDR3 has 13 residues. CDR3 sequence reads: CASSPGAGDTQYF. CDR3 nucleotide sequence: TGTGCCAGCAGCCCCGGTGCGGGAGATACGCAGTATTTT.

The table lists this clonotype with many counts. The chain employs TRBV29-1 and TRBJ1-2; 9 positions match TRBD1. Germline V CDR1 and CDR2: SQVTM, ANQGSEA. This CDR3 contains 14 residues. J gave up 4 bases and V 6 bases, and 9 bases lay outside the gene matches. CDR3 residues: CSVDGTGRLYGYTF. The CDR3 DNA follows: TGCAGCGTGGATGGGACAGGGAGACTCTATGGCTACACCTTC. Full variable domain (remainder filled in from reference TRBV29-1 and TRBJ1-2): SAVISQKPSRDICQRGTSLTIQCQVDSQVTMMFWYRQQPGQSLTLIATANQGSEATYESGFVIDKFPISRPNLTFSTLTVSNMSPEDSSIYLCSVDGTGRLYGYTFGSGTRLTVV.

This clonotype was observed a few times. The chain carries TRBV4-1 and TRBJ2-3; the D gene is possibly TRBD1 (6 bases). This CDR3 is built from 15 residues. Germline loops: CDR1 MGHRA, CDR2 YSYEKL. V lost 5 bases to trimming and J lost 5 bases, with 17 bases between them. CDR3 sequence: CASSSEGEQGDTQYF. Here the CDR3 DNA reads TGCGCCAGCAGCTCAGAGGGGGAGCAGGGAGATACGCAGTATTTT.

In its sample, this clonotype was seen many times. The chain carries TRBV29-1 and TRBJ2-3; D not resolved. V was shortened by 3 bases and J by 5 bases, with 9 bases between the two germline ends. The germline CDR1 and CDR2 sequences are SQVTM and ANQGSEA. This CDR3 spans 12 amino acids. This CDR3 is CSVDPLGDTQYF. In DNA, the CDR3 is TGCAGCGTTGACCCCCTGGGAGATACGCAGTATTTT.